Described below is a single TCR beta chain sequence and its context. The germline V and J ends were trimmed by 4 bases and 2 bases, with 8 bases remaining between them. Germline V lookup: CDR1 SGHAT, CDR2 FQNNGV. The CDR3 runs to 13 residues. This entry belongs to a study of T cell responses to AZD1222 COVID-19 vaccine. Clones were sequenced by immunoSEQ multiplex PCR, and TCRdb holds only the in-frame ones, with some missing. The sample lists 90,000 to 150,000 clones; approximately 89% were seen once. The receptor comes from an adult in good health. The chain links TRBV11-2 to TRBJ1-1; D is unresolved. The material was peripheral blood, obtained on day 0 of AZD1222 vaccination. CDR3 loop: CASSSQPNTEAFF. DNA of the CDR3: TGTGCCAGCAGCTCCCAGCCCAACACTGAAGCTTTCTTT.